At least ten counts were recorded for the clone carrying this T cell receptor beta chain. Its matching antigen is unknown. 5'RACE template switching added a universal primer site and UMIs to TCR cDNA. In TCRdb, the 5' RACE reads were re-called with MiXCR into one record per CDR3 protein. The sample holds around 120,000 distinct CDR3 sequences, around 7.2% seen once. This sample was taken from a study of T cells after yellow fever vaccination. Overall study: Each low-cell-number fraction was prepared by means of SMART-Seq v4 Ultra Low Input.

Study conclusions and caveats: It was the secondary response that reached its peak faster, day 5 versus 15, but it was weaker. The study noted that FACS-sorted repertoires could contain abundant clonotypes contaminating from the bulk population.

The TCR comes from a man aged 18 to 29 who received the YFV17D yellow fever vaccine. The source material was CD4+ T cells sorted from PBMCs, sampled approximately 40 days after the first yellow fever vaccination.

The CDR3 nucleotides are TGTGCCAGCAGCTTCGGCAGGCCAATTTCCTACGAGCAGTACTTC. Translated, it gives CASSFGRPISYEQYF. V and J are TRBV7-2 and TRBJ2-7; no definite D call. Germline V gene sequence: CDR1 SGHTA, CDR2 FQGNSA. Trimming shortened V by 3 bases and J by 1 base, and 13 bases separated the two germline ends. The CDR3 sequence is 15 residues long.